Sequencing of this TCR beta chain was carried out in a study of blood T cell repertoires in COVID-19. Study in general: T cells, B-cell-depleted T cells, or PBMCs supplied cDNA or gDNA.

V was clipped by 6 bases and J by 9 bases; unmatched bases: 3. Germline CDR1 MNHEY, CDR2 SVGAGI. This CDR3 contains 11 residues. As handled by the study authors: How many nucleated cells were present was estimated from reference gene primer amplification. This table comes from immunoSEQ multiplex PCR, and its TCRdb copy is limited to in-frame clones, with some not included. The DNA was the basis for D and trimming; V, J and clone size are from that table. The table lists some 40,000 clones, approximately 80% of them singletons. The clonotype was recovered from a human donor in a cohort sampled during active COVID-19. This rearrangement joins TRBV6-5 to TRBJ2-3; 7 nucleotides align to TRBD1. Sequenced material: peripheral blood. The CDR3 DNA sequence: TGTGCCAGCAGGAGACAGGGCACGCAGTATTTT. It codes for CASRRQGTQYF.